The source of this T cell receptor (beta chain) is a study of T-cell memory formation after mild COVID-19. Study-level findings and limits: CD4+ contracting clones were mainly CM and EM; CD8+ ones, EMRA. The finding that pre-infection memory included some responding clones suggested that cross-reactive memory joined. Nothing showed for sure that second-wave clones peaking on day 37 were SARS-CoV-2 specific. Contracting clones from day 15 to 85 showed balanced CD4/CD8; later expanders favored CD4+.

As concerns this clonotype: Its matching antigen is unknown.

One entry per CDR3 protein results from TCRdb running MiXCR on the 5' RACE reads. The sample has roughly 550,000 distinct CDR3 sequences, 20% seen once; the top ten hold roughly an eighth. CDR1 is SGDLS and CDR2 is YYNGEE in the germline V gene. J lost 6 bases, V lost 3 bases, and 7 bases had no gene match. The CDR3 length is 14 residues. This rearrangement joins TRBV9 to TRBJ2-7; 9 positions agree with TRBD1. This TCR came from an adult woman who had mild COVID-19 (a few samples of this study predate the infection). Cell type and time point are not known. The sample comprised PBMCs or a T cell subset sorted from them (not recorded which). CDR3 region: CASSAGTGLGEQYF. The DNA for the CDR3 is TGTGCCAGCAGCGCCGGGACAGGGTTGGGCGAGCAGTACTTC.